This T cell receptor (beta chain) appears in the sequencing data of a study of a mutant IDH1 vaccine in newly diagnosed glioma. On the study more broadly: Prior therapy was radiotherapy, temozolomide, or both; most received both.

In the case of this clone: No antigen is known for it.

The study, taken as a whole, reports: The vaccine induced immune responses, and these occurred in 80% to 95% of patients.

Germline V CDR1 and CDR2: MNHEY, SMNVEV (reference sequence). The germline V and J ends were trimmed by 6 bases and 11 bases, with 19 bases remaining between them. CDR3 length: 13 amino acids. Time point described: week 23, last vaccination. In the vaccine, a single dose held 300 ug of the mutant IDH1 20-mer peptide, along with topical imiquimod. Each astrocytoma in the donors was new, WHO grade 3 or 4, IDH1-mutant and ATRX-lost. The table came from immunoSEQ multiplex PCR; TCRdb's copy has only in-frame clones and leaves some out. The data contain fewer than 30,000 clones, approximately 80% of them singletons.

The chain links TRBV27 to TRBJ1-1, with a tentative D call TRBD1 (6 bases). The sequence came from a woman younger than 35 with glioma. This specimen consisted of PBMCs, obtained from a glioma patient whose treatment included an IDH1 peptide vaccine. CDR3 loop: CASRKQQGGTAFF. In DNA form, the CDR3 reads TGTGCCAGCAGGAAACAACAGGGCGGGACGGCTTTCTTT.